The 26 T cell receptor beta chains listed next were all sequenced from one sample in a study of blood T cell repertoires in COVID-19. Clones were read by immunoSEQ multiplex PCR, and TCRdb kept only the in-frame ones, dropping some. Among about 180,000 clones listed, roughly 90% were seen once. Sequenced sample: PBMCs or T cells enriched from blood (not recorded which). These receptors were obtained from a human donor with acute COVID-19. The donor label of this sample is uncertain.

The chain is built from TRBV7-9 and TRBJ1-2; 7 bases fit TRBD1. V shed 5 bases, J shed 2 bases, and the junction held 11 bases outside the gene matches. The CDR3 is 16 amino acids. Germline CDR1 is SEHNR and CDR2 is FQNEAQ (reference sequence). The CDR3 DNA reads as TGTGCCAGCAGCCTACTTGACAGGGCTTTAAACTATGGCTACACCTTC. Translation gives CASSLLDRALNYGYTF.

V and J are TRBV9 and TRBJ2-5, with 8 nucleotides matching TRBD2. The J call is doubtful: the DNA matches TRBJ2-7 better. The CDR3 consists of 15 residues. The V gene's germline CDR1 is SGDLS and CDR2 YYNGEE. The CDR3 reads CASSVEAGGTYEQYF. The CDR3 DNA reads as TGTGCCAGCAGCGTAGAGGCGGGGGGTACCTACGAGCAGTACTTC.

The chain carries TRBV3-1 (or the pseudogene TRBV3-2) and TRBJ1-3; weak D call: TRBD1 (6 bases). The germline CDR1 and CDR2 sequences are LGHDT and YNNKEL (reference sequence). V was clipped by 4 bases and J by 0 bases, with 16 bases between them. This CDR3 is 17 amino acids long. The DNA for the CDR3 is TGTGCCAGCAGCCGACGTCTCTCAGGGGCCTCTGGAAACACCATATATTTT. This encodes CASSRRLSGASGNTIYF.

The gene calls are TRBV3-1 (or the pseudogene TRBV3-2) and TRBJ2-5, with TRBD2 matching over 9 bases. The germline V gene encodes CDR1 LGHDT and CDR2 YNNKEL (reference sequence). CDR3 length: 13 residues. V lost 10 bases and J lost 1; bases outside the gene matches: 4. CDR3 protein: CAIHSGGQETQYF. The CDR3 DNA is TGTGCCATCCATAGCGGGGGCCAAGAGACCCAGTACTTC.

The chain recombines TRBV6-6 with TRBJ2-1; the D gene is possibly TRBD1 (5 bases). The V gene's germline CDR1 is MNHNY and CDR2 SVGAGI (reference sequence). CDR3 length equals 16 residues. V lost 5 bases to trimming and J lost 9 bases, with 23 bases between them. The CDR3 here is CASSPSKGLGWTEQFF. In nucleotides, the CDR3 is TGTGCCAGCAGTCCCTCGAAGGGGCTGGGGTGGACTGAGCAGTTCTTC.

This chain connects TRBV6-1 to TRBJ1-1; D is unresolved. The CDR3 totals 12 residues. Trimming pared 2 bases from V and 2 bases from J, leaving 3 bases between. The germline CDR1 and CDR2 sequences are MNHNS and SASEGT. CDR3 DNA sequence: TGTGCCAGCAGTGAATATAACACTGAAGCTTTCTTT. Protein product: CASSEYNTEAFF.

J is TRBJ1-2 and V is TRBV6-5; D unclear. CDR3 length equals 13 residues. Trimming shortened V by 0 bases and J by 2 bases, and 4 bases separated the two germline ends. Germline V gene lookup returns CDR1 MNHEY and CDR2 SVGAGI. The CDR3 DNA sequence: TGTGCCAGCAGTTACTCGCTAAACTATGGCTACACCTTC. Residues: CASSYSLNYGYTF.

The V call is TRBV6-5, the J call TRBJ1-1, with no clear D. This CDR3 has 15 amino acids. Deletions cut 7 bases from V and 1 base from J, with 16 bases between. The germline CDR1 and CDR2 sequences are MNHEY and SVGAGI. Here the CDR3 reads CASTFTSSSNTEAFF. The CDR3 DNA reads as TGTGCCAGCACTTTTACATCTTCTTCGAACACTGAAGCTTTCTTT.

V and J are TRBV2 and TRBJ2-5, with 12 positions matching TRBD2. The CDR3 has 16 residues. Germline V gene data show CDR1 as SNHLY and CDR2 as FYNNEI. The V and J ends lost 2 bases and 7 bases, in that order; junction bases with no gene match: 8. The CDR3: CASSEWASGGDWTQYF. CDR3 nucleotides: TGTGCCAGCAGTGAATGGGCTAGCGGGGGGGATTGGACCCAGTACTTC.

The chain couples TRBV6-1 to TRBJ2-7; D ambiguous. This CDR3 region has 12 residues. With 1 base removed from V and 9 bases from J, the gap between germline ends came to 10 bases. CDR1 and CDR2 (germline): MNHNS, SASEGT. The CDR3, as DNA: TGTGCCAGCAGTGAAGGGGCCCACCGGCAGTACTTC. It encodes CASSEGAHRQYF.

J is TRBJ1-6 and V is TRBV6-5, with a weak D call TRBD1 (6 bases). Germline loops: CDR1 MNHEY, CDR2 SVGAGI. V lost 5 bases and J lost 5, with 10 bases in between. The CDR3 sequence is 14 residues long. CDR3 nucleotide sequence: TGTGCCAGCAGTATACAGGGAAATAATTCACCCCTCCACTTT. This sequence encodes CASSIQGNNSPLHF.

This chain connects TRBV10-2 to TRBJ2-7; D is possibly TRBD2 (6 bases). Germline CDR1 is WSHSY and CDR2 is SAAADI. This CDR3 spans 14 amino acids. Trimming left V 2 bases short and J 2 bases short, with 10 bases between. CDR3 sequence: CASSEGSGPYEQYF. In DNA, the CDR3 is TGCGCCAGCAGTGAGGGTAGCGGACCCTACGAGCAGTACTTC.

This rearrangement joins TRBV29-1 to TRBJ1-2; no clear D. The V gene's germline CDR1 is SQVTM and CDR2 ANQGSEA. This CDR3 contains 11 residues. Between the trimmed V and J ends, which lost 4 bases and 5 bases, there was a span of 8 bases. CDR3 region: CSVASGYGYTF. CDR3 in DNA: TGCAGCGTTGCGTCGGGGTATGGCTACACCTTC. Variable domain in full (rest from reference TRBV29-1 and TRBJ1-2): SAVISQKPSRDICQRGTSLTIQCQVDSQVTMMFWYRQQPGQSLTLIATANQGSEATYESGFVIDKFPISRPNLTFSTLTVSNMSPEDSSIYLCSVASGYGYTFGSGTRLTVV.

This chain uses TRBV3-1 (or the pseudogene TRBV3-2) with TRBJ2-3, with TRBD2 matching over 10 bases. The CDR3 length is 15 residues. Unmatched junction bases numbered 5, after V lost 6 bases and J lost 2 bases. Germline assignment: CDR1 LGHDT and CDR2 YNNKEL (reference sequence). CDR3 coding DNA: TGTGCCAGCAGTCGTAGCGGGGGGCCCACAGATACGCAGTATTTT. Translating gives CASSRSGGPTDTQYF.

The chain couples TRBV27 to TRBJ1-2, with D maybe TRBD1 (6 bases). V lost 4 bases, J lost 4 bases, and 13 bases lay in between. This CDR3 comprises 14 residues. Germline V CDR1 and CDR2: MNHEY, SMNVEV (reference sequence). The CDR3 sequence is CASSSQGKFYGYTF. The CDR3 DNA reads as TGTGCCAGCAGTTCCCAGGGGAAGTTCTATGGCTACACCTTC.

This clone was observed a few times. The CDR3 loop is CASSFDTGSASDGYTF. The CDR3 DNA sequence: TGTGCCAGCAGCTTCGACACAGGGAGTGCGTCGGATGGCTACACCTTC. The V and J genes are TRBV7-2 and TRBJ1-2; D is possibly TRBD1 (6 bases). The V gene lost 3 bases and the J gene lost 6 bases, with 20 bases spanning the gap. Looked up from germline, CDR1 is SGHTA and CDR2 is FQGNSA. This CDR3 contains 16 residues.

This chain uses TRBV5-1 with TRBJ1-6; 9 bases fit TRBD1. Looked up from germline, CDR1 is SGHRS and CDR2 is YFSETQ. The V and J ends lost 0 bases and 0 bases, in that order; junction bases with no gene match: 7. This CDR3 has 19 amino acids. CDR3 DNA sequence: TGCGCCAGCAGCTTGGTACAGGGGGCTTCCAGCTCCTATAATTCACCCCTCCACTTT. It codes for CASSLVQGASSSYNSPLHF.

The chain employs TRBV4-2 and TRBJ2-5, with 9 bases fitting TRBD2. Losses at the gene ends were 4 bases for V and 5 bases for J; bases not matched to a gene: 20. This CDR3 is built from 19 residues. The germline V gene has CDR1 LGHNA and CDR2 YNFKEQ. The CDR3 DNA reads TGTGCCAGCAGCCGGGAAGGGGGCGGGGGGGCCAGAGAGCTCGAGACCCAGTACTTC. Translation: CASSREGGGGARELETQYF.

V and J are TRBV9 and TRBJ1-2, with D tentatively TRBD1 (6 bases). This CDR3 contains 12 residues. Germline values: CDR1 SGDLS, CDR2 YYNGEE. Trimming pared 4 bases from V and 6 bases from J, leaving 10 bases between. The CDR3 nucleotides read TGTGCCAGCAGCCCCAGGGGAGATGGCTACACCTTC. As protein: CASSPRGDGYTF.

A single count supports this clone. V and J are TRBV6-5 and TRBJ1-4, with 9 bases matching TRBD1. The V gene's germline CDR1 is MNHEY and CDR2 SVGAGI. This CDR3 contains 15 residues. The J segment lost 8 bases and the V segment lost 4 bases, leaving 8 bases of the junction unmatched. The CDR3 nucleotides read TGTGCCAGCAGTTTCGTACAGGGGGCACGGGAAAAACTGTTTTTT. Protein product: CASSFVQGAREKLFF.

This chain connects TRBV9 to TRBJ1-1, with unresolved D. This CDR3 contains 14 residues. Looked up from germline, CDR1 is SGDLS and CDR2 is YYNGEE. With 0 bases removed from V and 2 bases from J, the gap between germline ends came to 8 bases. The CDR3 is CASSVDPSNTEAFF. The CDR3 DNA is TGTGCCAGCAGCGTAGATCCCAGTAACACTGAAGCTTTCTTT.

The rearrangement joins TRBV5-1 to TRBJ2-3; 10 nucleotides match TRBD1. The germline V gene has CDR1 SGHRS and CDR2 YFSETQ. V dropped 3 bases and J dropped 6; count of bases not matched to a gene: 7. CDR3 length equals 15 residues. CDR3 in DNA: TGCGCCAGCAGCTCGACAGGGGGCATGGGCGATACGCAGTATTTT. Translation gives CASSSTGGMGDTQYF.

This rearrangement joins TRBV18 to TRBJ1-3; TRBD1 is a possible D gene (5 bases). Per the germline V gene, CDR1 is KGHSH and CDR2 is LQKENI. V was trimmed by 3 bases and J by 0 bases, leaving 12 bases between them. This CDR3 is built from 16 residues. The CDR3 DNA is TGTGCCAGCTCACCGGGGACTCTTCGCTCTGGAAACACCATATATTTT. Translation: CASSPGTLRSGNTIYF.

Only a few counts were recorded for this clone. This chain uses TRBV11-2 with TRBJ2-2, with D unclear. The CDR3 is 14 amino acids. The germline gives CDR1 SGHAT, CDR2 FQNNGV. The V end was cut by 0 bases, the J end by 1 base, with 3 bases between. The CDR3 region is CASSLDQNTGELFF. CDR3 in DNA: TGTGCCAGCAGCTTAGATCAGAACACCGGGGAGCTGTTTTTT.

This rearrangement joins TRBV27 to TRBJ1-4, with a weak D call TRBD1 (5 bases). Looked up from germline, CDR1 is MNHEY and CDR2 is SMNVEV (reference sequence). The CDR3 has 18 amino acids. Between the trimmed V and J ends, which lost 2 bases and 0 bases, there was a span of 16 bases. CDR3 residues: CASSLNTVTAATNEKLFF. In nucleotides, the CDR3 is TGTGCCAGCAGTTTAAATACAGTGACAGCTGCAACTAATGAAAAACTGTTTTTT.

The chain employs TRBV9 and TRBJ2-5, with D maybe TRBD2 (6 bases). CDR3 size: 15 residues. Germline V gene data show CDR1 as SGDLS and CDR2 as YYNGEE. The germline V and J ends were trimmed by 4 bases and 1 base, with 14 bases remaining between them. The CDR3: CASSPRGISQETQYF. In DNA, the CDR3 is TGTGCCAGCAGCCCCCGGGGGATTTCCCAAGAGACCCAGTACTTC.